This paragraph covers one T cell receptor beta chain sequence. This sample was included in a study of blood T cell repertoires in COVID-19. Study details: PBMCs, B-cell-depleted T cells, or T cells provided the cDNA or gDNA that made up the material.

The germline V gene has CDR1 SNHLY and CDR2 FYNNEI. V dropped 7 bases and J dropped 4; count of bases not matched to a gene: 6. This CDR3 has 13 amino acids. Produced via immunoSEQ multiplex PCR; TCRdb's table is partial and in-frame only. The sample contains about 110,000 clones, around 87% of which appear only once. The V and J genes are TRBV2 and TRBJ2-5; TRBD1 aligns across 7 bases. The sample consisted of peripheral blood. The TCR originated in a woman older than 75 with acute or convalescent COVID-19. CDR3 in DNA: TGTGCCAGCAAATCAAACAGGGGAGAGACCCAGTACTTC. Translating gives CASKSNRGETQYF.